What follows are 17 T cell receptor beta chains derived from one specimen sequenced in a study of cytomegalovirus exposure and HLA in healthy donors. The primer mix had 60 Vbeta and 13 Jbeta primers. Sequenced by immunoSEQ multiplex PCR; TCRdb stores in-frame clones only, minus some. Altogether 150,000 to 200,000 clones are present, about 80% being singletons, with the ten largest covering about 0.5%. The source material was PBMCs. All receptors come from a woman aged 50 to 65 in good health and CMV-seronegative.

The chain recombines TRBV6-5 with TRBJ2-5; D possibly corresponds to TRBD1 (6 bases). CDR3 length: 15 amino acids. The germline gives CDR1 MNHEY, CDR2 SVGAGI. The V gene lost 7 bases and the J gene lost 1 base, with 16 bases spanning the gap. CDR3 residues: CASTPPGQSQETQYF. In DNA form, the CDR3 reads TGTGCCAGCACGCCTCCTGGACAGAGCCAAGAGACCCAGTACTTC.

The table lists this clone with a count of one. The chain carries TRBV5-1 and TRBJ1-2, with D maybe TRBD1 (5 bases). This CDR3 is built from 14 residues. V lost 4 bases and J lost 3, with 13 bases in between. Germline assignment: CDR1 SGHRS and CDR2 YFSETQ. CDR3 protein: CASSLNAGDYGYTF. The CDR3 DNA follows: TGCGCCAGCAGCCTGAACGCGGGGGACTATGGCTACACCTTC. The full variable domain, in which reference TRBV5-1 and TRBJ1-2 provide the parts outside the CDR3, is KAGVTQTPRYLIKTRGQQVTLSCSPISGHRSVSWYQQTPGQGLQFLFEYFSETQRNKGNFPGRFSGRQFSNSRSEMNVSTLELGDSALYLCASSLNAGDYGYTFGSGTRLTVV.

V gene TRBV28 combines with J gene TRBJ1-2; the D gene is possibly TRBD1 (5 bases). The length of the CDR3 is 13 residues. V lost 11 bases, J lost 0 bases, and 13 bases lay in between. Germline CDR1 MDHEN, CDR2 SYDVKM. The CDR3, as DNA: TGTGCCTACACCGGGGGGACTAACTATGGCTACACCTTC. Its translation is CAYTGGTNYGYTF.

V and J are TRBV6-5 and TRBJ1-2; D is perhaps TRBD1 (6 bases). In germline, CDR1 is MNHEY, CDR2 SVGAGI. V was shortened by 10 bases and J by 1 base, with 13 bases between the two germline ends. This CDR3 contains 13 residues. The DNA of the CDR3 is TGTGCCACCGCGCGGACAGATAACTATGGCTACACCTTC. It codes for CATARTDNYGYTF.

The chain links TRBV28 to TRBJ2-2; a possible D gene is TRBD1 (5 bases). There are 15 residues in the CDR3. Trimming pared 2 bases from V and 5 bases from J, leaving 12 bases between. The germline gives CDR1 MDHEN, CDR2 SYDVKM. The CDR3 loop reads CASSLGYPGTGELFF. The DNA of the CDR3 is TGTGCCAGCAGTTTAGGCTACCCAGGGACCGGGGAGCTGTTTTTT.

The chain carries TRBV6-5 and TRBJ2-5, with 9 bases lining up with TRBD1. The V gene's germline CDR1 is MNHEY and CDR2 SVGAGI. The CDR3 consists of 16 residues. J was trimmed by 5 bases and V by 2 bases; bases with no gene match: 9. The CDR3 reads CASSYGTGQGTETQYF. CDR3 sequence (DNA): TGTGCCAGCAGTTACGGGACGGGACAGGGTACGGAGACCCAGTACTTC.

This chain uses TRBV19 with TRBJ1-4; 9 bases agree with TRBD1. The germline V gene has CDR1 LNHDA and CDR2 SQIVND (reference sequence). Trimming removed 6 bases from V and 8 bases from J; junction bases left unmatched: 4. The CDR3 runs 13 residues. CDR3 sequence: CASRDRGVEKLFF. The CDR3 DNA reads TGTGCCAGTAGAGACAGGGGGGTAGAAAAACTGTTTTTT.

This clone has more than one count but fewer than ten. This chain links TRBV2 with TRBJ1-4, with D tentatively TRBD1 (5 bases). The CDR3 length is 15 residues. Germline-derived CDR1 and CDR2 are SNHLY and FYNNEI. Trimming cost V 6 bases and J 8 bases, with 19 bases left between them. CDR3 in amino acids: CASSEMGLTPEKLFF. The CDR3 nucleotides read TGTGCCAGCAGCGAGATGGGACTCACCCCCGAAAAACTGTTTTTT.

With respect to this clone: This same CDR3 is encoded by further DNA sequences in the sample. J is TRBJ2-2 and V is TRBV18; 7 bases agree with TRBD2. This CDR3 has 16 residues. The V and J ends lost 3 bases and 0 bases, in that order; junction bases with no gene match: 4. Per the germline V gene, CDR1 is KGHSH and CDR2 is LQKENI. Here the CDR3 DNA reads TGTGCCAGCTCACCGACGGGGGGAGCGAACACCGGGGAGCTGTTTTTT. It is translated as CASSPTGGANTGELFF.

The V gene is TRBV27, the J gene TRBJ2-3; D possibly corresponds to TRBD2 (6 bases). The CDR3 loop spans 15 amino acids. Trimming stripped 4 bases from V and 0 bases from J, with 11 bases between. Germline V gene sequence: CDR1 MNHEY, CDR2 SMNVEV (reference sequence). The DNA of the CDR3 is TGTGCCAGCAGTTATTCTAGCGTTAGCACAGATACGCAGTATTTT. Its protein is CASSYSSVSTDTQYF.

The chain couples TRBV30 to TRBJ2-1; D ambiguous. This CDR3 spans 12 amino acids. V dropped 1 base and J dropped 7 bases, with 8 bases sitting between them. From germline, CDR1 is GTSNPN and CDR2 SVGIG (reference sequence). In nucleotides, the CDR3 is TGTGCCTGGAGTGCCTCCGGTAATGAGCAGTTCTTC. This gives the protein CAWSASGNEQFF.

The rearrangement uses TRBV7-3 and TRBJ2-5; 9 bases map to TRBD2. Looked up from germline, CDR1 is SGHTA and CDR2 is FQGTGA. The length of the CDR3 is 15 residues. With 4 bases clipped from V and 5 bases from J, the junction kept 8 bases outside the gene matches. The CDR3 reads CASSSLAGGRETQYF. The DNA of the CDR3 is TGTGCCAGCAGCTCCCTCGCGGGGGGGCGTGAGACCCAGTACTTC.

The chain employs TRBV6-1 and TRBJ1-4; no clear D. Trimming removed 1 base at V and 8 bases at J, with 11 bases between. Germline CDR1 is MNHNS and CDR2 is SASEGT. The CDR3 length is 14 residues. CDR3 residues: CASSEVGKREKLFF. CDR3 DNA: TGTGCCAGCAGTGAAGTGGGCAAGAGAGAAAAACTGTTTTTT.

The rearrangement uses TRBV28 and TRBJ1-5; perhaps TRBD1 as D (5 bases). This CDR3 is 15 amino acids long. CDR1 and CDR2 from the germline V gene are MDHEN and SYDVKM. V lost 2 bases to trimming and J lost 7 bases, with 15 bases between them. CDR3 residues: CASSLSPTGRQPQHF. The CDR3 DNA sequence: TGTGCCAGCAGTTTAAGTCCCACAGGAAGACAGCCCCAGCATTTT. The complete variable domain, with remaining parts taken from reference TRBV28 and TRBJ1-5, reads DVKVTQSSRYLVKRTGEKVFLECVQDMDHENMFWYRQDPGLGLRLIYFSYDVKMKEKGDIPEGYSVSREKKERFSLILESASTNQTSMYLCASSLSPTGRQPQHFGDGTRLSIL.

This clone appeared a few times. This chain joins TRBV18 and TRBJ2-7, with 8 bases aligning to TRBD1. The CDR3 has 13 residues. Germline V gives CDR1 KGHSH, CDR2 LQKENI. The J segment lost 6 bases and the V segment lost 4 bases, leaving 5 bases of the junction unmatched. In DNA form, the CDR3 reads TGTGCCAGCTCACGGGCGGACAGGGTCGAGCAGTACTTC. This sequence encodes CASSRADRVEQYF.

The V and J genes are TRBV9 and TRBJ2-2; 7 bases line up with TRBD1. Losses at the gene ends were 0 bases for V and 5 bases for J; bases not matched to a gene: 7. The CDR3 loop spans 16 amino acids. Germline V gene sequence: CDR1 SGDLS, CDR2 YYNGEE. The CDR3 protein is CASSVDGGQLTGELFF. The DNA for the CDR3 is TGTGCCAGCAGCGTAGATGGGGGACAGTTGACCGGGGAGCTGTTTTTT.

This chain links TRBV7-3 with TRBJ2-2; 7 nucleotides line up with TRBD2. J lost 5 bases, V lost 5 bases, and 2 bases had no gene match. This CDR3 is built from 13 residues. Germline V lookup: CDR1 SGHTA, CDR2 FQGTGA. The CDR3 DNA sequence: TGTGCCAGCAGCCCGGGGGGAACCGGGGAGCTGTTTTTT. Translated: CASSPGGTGELFF.